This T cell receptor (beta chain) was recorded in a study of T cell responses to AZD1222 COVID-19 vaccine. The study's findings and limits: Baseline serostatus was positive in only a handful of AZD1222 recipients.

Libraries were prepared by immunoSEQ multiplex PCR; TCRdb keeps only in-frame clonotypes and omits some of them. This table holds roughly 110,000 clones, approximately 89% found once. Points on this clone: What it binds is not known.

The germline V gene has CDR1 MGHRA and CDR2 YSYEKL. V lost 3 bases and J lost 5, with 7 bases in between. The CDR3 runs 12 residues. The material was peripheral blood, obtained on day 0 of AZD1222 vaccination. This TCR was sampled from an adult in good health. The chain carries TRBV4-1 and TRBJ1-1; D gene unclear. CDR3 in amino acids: CASSHPFTEAFF. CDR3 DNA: TGCGCCAGCAGCCACCCGTTTACTGAAGCTTTCTTT.